This T cell receptor beta chain was recorded in a study of CD8 T cells in ankylosing spondylitis. General study findings and limits: Disease-associated clones were reportedly significantly overrepresented in matched ankylosing spondylitis synovial fluid. Ankylosing spondylitis blood seemed to carry a telltale TCR beta motif made of under ten highly homologous variants.

The germline V and J ends were trimmed by 5 bases and 6 bases, with 23 bases remaining between them. Germline CDR1 SNHLY, CDR2 FYNNEI. This CDR3 region has 17 residues. In its sample, this clonotype was seen a few times. Antigen specificity is unknown. TCRdb analysed the 5' RACE reads with MiXCR anew, one entry per CDR3 protein. Of 250,000 to 400,000 distinct CDR3 sequences listed, more than 9% are singletons. The rearrangement joins TRBV2 to TRBJ2-1, with D perhaps TRBD1 (7 bases). This clonotype originated in a female donor with ankylosing spondylitis or in good health (not recorded which). The sequenced sample consisted of blood, either unsorted or a sorted T cell fraction (not recorded which). In DNA, the CDR3 is TGTGCCAGCAGTTTCCCGCGACAGGGAGGAGTGGGCAATGAGCAGTTCTTC. This gives the protein CASSFPRQGGVGNEQFF. Complete variable domain (other parts from reference TRBV2 and TRBJ2-1): EPEVTQTPSHQVTQMGQEVILRCVPISNHLYFYWYRQILGQKVEFLVSFYNNEISEKSEIFDDQFSVERPDGSNFTLKIRSTKLEDSAMYFCASSFPRQGGVGNEQFFGPGTRLTVL.